The source of this T cell receptor beta chain is a study of blood T cell repertoires in COVID-19. Per the original methods: Amplifying reference gene primers gave estimates of nucleated cell counts. Assay: immunoSEQ multiplex PCR; the TCRdb copy retains only in-frame clones and omits some. V, J and clone size derive from that table, while D and trimming were established from the DNA sequence. The data show fewer than 250,000 clones, around 83% seen once. CDR1 and CDR2 from the germline V gene are SNHLY and FYNNEI. This CDR3 comprises 14 residues. Germline trimming cut 6 bases from V and 0 bases from J; bases unmatched to any gene: 1.

Sequenced input: peripheral blood. This rearrangement joins TRBV2 to TRBJ2-7; 11 bases match TRBD1. This receptor was obtained from a woman in her forties or fifties with acute or convalescent COVID-19. The CDR3 nucleotides read TGTGCCAGCAGGGGGACAGGGGGCTCCTACGAGCAGTACTTC. Its protein is CASRGTGGSYEQYF.